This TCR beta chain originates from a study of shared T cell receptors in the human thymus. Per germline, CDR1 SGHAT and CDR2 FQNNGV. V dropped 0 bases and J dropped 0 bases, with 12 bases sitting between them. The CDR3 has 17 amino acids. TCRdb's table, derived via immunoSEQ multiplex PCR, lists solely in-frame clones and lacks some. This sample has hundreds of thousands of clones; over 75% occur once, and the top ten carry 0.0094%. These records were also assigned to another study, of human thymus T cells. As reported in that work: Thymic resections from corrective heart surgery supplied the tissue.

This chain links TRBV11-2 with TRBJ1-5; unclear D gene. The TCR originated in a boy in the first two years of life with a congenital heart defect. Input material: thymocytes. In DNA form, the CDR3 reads TGTGCCAGCAGCTTAGACGGGGATGGCACTAGCAATCAGCCCCAGCATTTT. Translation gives CASSLDGDGTSNQPQHF.